This TCR beta chain came from a study of blood T cell repertoires in COVID-19. Study as a whole: Sites in the United States, Italy and Spain provided acute and convalescent COVID-19 samples. T cells, B-cell-depleted T cells, or PBMCs provided the cDNA or gDNA that served as material.

In the authors' methods: Estimated nucleated cell counts came from reference gene primer amplification. The assay was immunoSEQ multiplex PCR, and TCRdb's table has in-frame clones only and misses some. V and J calls and clone size are copied from that table; D and trimming were computed from the DNA. The sample records 90,000 to 110,000 clones, nearly 85% being singletons. Trimming cost V 4 bases and J 3 bases, with 8 bases left between them. This CDR3 comprises 14 residues. Germline loops: CDR1 SGHRS, CDR2 YFSETQ. This receptor was taken from a woman aged 50 to 60 with acute or convalescent COVID-19. V usage is TRBV5-1 and J usage is TRBJ2-6; D is possibly TRBD1 (6 bases). The source material was peripheral blood. The CDR3 region is CASSPTGGANVLTF. The CDR3 region has the DNA TGCGCCAGCAGCCCGACAGGTGGGGCCAACGTCCTGACTTTC.